This T cell receptor beta chain was sequenced in a study of blood T cell repertoires in COVID-19. Study context: Italy, Spain and the United States were the sources of the convalescent and acute COVID-19 samples. PBMCs, B-cell-depleted T cells, or T cells provided the cDNA or gDNA that made up the material.

The authors' processing: Amplified reference gene primers provided the basis for estimating nucleated cell counts. This table comes from immunoSEQ multiplex PCR, and its TCRdb copy is limited to in-frame clones, with some not included. V and J calls and clone size are given by that table; D and trimming were obtained from the DNA. The sample contains hundreds of thousands of clones, 85% to 90% of which appear only once. The CDR3 is 15 residues long. Germline V CDR1 and CDR2: SGHRS, YFSETQ. The V and J ends lost 4 bases and 1 base, in that order; junction bases with no gene match: 5. This clone was detected a few times.

The sequencing sample was made of peripheral blood. The TCR originated in a man aged 70 or older with acute or convalescent COVID-19. The chain employs TRBV5-1 and TRBJ1-3; 7 bases fit TRBD1. CDR3 protein: CASSLTTGSGNTIYF. CDR3 coding DNA: TGCGCCAGCAGCCTGACGACAGGGTCTGGAAACACCATATATTTT.